Included here is one TCR beta chain sequence, with context. Other DNA sequences of this sample code for an identical CDR3. This record belongs to a study of blood T cell repertoires in COVID-19. Profiled with immunoSEQ multiplex PCR; TCRdb holds only in-frame clones, not every one. The table includes more than 400,000 clones, around 90% detected once. The CDR3 is made up of 13 amino acids. V shed 3 bases and J 7 bases; nucleotides not matched to a gene: 3. Germline V CDR1 and CDR2: LGHDT, YNNKEL (reference sequence). Researchers sorted participants into cohorts using their self-reported clinical history.

Sample: PBMCs or T cells enriched from blood (not recorded which). This rearrangement joins TRBV3-1 (or the pseudogene TRBV3-2) to TRBJ2-1; TRBD2 agrees at 7 bases. This receptor was identified in a woman aged 18-35 years who had recovered from COVID-19. The CDR3 DNA reads TGTGCCAGCAGCCACTCCGGGGGGAATGAGCAGTTCTTC. This sequence encodes CASSHSGGNEQFF.